The clone carrying this T cell receptor (beta chain) was detected once. The antigen is undetermined. Trimming at V came to 7 bases and at J to 5 bases, leaving 15 bases not matched to a gene. The germline gives CDR1 DFQATT, CDR2 SNEGSKA (reference sequence). The CDR3 extends over 15 amino acids. These data come from a study of blood T cells in healthy people across ages. Study outcomes and limitations: Without sorted subsets, naive and antigen-experienced compartments could not be conclusively compared. Estimated diversity that came from one million T cells was considered an underestimate. Naive CD4+ cells and diversity were both higher in long-lived donors than in aged donors.

Russia was home to the donors, healthy Caucasian individuals aged about 6 to 90. PCR was performed a second time for about 7 to 12 cycles using a sample-barcoded 5' primer and a J-beta primer mix. TCRdb fed the 5' RACE reads into MiXCR, producing one record per CDR3 protein. Here the sample spans roughly 730,000 distinct CDR3 sequences, roughly 50% being singletons. The source is a man aged 35 to 55 in good health. Specimen: blood. This chain connects TRBV20-1 to TRBJ2-3; TRBD1 matches at 7 bases. The CDR3 DNA sequence: TGCAGTGTATTGGACAGGAACAGCTCGGGAGATACGCAGTATTTT. It is translated as CSVLDRNSSGDTQYF.